This T cell receptor beta chain was captured in a study of shared clonotypes between healthy human individuals. Germline CDR1 and CDR2: SNHLY and FYNNEI. This CDR3 spans 15 amino acids. V lost 6 bases to trimming and J lost 4 bases; unmatched junction nucleotides: 6. Using immunoSEQ multiplex PCR, the repertoire was profiled, and TCRdb retains in-frame clones only, with some absent. The sample consists of roughly 1,100,000 clones, approximately 72% of them appearing once. The receptor comes from a man younger than 35 in good health. Sequencing input: memory CD4+ T cells sorted from blood. Subset specified: CD45RA-negative fraction. The chain is built from TRBV2 and TRBJ1-2; TRBD1 agrees at 12 bases. For the CDR3, the DNA is TGTGCCAGCAGCACCGGGACAGGGGGCACCTATGGCTACACCTTC. It is translated as CASSTGTGGTYGYTF.